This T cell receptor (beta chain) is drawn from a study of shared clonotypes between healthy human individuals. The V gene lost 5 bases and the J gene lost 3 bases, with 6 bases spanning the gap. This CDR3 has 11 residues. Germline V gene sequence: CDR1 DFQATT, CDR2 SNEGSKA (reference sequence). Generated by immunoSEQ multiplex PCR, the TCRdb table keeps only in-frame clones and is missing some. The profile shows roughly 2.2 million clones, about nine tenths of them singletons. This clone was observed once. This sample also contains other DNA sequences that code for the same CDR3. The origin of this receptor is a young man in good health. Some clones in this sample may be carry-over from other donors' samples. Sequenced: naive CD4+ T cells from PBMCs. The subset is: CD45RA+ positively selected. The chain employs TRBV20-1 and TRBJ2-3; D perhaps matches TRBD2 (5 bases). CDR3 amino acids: CSASGTDTQYF. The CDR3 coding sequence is TGCAGTGCTTCGGGGACAGATACGCAGTATTTT.